What follows are 19 T cell receptor beta chains derived from one specimen sequenced in a study of OX40 agonist ivuxolimab in advanced cancers. The data were produced by immunoSEQ multiplex PCR, yet TCRdb's version contains in-frame clones alone and is incomplete. In the table there are around 94,000 clones, approximately 85% of which are singletons. The sequences come from CD4+ or CD8+ T cells sorted from blood, collected in a trial of the OX40 agonist ivuxolimab. Receptors originate from an adult with an advanced solid tumor such as melanoma, head and neck, liver or kidney cancer.

This rearrangement joins TRBV11-2 to TRBJ1-1, with D possibly being TRBD1 (6 bases). The ends were cut back, 5 bases at V and 5 bases at J, with 9 bases in the middle. The CDR3 sequence is 12 residues long. CDR1 SGHAT and CDR2 FQNNGV come from the germline V gene. The CDR3 nucleotides read TGTGCCAGCAGCCATGGACAGACTGAAGCTTTCTTT. Its translation: CASSHGQTEAFF.

This clone was counted between two and nine times. V and J are TRBV2 and TRBJ2-7; TRBD1 matches 10 bases. This CDR3 is 18 amino acids long. Looked up from germline, CDR1 is SNHLY and CDR2 is FYNNEI. Trimming at V came to 5 bases and at J to 4 bases, leaving 17 bases not matched to a gene. For the CDR3, the DNA is TGTGCCAGCAGTCGAACGCCCATGGGGACAGGGGTTGTTTACGAGCAGTACTTC. This codes for CASSRTPMGTGVVYEQYF.

The V and J genes are TRBV4-1 and TRBJ1-3; D gene unclear. V was cut by 1 base and J by 4 bases, with 14 bases left in between. This CDR3 is built from 16 residues. Germline CDR1 and CDR2: MGHRA and YSYEKL. CDR3 DNA sequence: TGCGCCAGCAGCCAAGTATTCGGGCGTAGGGGAAACACCATATATTTT. This codes for CASSQVFGRRGNTIYF.

The chain carries TRBV19 and TRBJ2-1; 11 nucleotides match TRBD1. Germline CDR1 LNHDA, CDR2 SQIVND (reference sequence). The CDR3 extends over 14 amino acids. V lost 5 bases, J lost 9 bases, and 6 bases stayed unmatched. The CDR3 here is CASSPRTGGVEQFF. The CDR3 DNA reads as TGTGCCAGTAGTCCCCGGACAGGGGGCGTTGAGCAGTTCTTC.

The chain is built from TRBV13 and TRBJ2-6; D not certain. Trimming left V 4 bases short and J 0 bases short, with 1 base between. Germline CDR1 PRHDT, CDR2 FYEKMQ (reference sequence). The CDR3 consists of 13 residues. DNA for the CDR3: TGTGCCAGCAGCTCCTCTGGGGCCAACGTCCTGACTTTC. Protein sequence: CASSSSGANVLTF.

V and J are TRBV27 and TRBJ1-2, with D possibly matching TRBD1 (5 bases). Trimming shortened V by 0 bases and J by 8 bases, and 10 bases separated the two germline ends. CDR1 MNHEY and CDR2 SMNVEV come from the germline V gene (reference sequence). This CDR3 is 13 amino acids long. The CDR3 coding sequence is TGTGCCAGCAGTTTATCCCCAGGGAGAGGCTACACCTTC. Protein: CASSLSPGRGYTF.

The gene calls are TRBV28 and TRBJ2-7; D tentatively fits TRBD1 or TRBD2 (5 bases each). Between the trimmed V and J ends, which lost 6 bases and 0 bases, there was a span of 15 bases. The germline V gene has CDR1 MDHEN and CDR2 SYDVKM. The CDR3 covers 15 residues. In nucleotides, the CDR3 is TGTGCCAGCAGGGACCCGGGACGGAGCTCCTACGAGCAGTACTTC. It encodes CASRDPGRSSYEQYF.

The chain combines TRBV11-3 with TRBJ1-3; D uncertain. The V end lost 1 base, the J end lost 0 bases, and 13 bases lay between the germline ends. Germline-derived CDR1 and CDR2 are SGHNT and YENEEA. This CDR3 is built from 17 residues. The CDR3 protein is CASSLVRTDYSGNTIYF. DNA of the CDR3: TGTGCCAGCAGCTTAGTTAGAACAGACTACTCTGGAAACACCATATATTTT.

The chain combines TRBV7-9 with TRBJ1-5; the D is unclear. The CDR3 length is 14 residues. Between the trimmed V and J ends, which lost 3 bases and 3 bases, there was a span of 9 bases. Germline V gives CDR1 SEHNR, CDR2 FQNEAQ (reference sequence). The CDR3 here is CASSLAGNNQPQHF. DNA for the CDR3: TGTGCCAGCAGCTTGGCTGGCAACAATCAGCCCCAGCATTTT.

J is TRBJ1-2 and V is TRBV11-2; 10 bases are a match to TRBD1. With V trimmed by 5 bases and J by 4 bases, 7 bases remained unmatched. Germline V gene lookup returns CDR1 SGHAT and CDR2 FQNNGV. CDR3 length: 15 residues. Here the CDR3 reads CASSAGTGVFYGYTF. CDR3 in DNA: TGTGCCAGCAGCGCCGGGACAGGGGTCTTCTATGGCTACACCTTC. Supplemented by reference TRBV11-2 and TRBJ1-2, the full variable domain reads EAGVAQSPRYKIIEKRQSVAFWCNPISGHATLYWYQQILGQGPKLLIQFQNNGVVDDSQLPKDRFSAERLKGVDSTLKIQPAKLEDSAVYLCASSAGTGVFYGYTFGSGTRLTVV.

This chain connects TRBV13 to TRBJ2-1; 9 nucleotides align to TRBD2. In germline, CDR1 is PRHDT, CDR2 FYEKMQ (reference sequence). V lost 1 base, J lost 7 bases, and 20 bases stayed unmatched. The CDR3 length is 20 residues. The CDR3: CASSLEAGRQIAGVRNEQFF. CDR3 in DNA: TGTGCCAGCAGCTTAGAGGCAGGGAGACAAATAGCGGGAGTCAGGAATGAGCAGTTCTTC.

The gene calls are TRBV4-2 and TRBJ1-1; 9 bases map to TRBD1. V was pared by 5 bases and J by 1 base, with 8 bases of the junction left unmatched. CDR1 and CDR2 from the germline V gene are LGHNA and YNFKEQ. CDR3 length: 16 residues. CDR3 sequence reads: CASSTKYRGRNTEAFF. CDR3 nucleotides: TGTGCCAGCAGCACAAAGTACAGGGGGCGGAACACTGAAGCTTTCTTT.

CDR3 nucleotide sequence: TGTGCCAGTAGTATAGAGGCTGTCGGGGAGCTGTTTTTT. Protein product: CASSIEAVGELFF. The V call is TRBV19, the J call TRBJ2-2; D remains ambiguous. Trimming pared 0 bases from V and 7 bases from J, leaving 6 bases between. The CDR3 length is 13 residues. Germline CDR1 reads LNHDA; CDR2 reads SQIVND (reference sequence).

This clone was detected ten times or more. The chain combines TRBV7-3 with TRBJ2-7; maybe TRBD1 (5 bases). Germline lookup yields CDR1 SGHTA and CDR2 FQGTGA. The CDR3 covers 14 residues. Trimming pared 2 bases from V and 3 bases from J, leaving 11 bases between. CDR3 sequence: CASSLYAQGYEQYF. In nucleotides, the CDR3 is TGTGCCAGCAGCTTATATGCCCAGGGCTACGAGCAGTACTTC.

This chain connects TRBV5-1 to TRBJ2-5; possibly TRBD1 or TRBD2 for D (5 bases each). The CDR3 sequence is 15 residues long. Trimming removed 4 bases from V and 1 base from J, with 14 bases in between. From germline, CDR1 is SGHRS and CDR2 YFSETQ. CDR3 bases: TGCGCCAGCAGCCATTCGGGACGGACCCAAGAGACCCAGTACTTC. This sequence encodes CASSHSGRTQETQYF.

This clone was observed a single time. CDR3 residues: CASSLGLAGIYEQYF. For the CDR3, the DNA is TGTGCCAGCAGCTTGGGACTAGCGGGGATCTACGAGCAGTACTTC. The V call is TRBV11-2, the J call TRBJ2-7, with 13 bases identical to TRBD2. CDR3 size: 15 residues. Unmatched junction bases numbered 2, after V lost 3 bases and J lost 3 bases. CDR1 and CDR2 from the germline V gene are SGHAT and FQNNGV.

This chain connects TRBV7-8 to TRBJ2-5; no clear D. Germline V gene lookup returns CDR1 SGHVS and CDR2 FQNEAQ. The CDR3 runs 12 residues. Trimming took off 0 bases at V and 5 bases at J, with 4 bases between the two ends. CDR3 amino acids: CASSLARETQYF. The CDR3 nucleotides read TGTGCCAGCAGCTTAGCGCGGGAGACCCAGTACTTC. Supplemented by reference TRBV7-8 and TRBJ2-5, the full variable domain reads GAGVSQSPRYKVAKRGQDVALRCDPISGHVSLFWYQQALGQGPEFLTYFQNEAQLDKSGLPSDRFFAERPEGSVSTLKIQRTQQEDSAVYLCASSLARETQYFGPGTRLLVL.

The chain has TRBV28 and TRBJ1-5; TRBD1 aligns across 8 bases. The CDR3 is 16 amino acids. Trimming took 4 bases from V and 7 from J; bases not matched to a gene: 12. Germline loops: CDR1 MDHEN, CDR2 SYDVKM. The CDR3 reads CASSSPSTGEGQPQHF. As DNA, the CDR3 is TGTGCCAGCAGTTCTCCCTCGACAGGGGAGGGACAGCCCCAGCATTTT.

The table lists this clone with a few counts. The J gene is TRBJ1-2, the V gene TRBV11-2, with no clear D. V lost 2 bases and J 6 bases, leaving 10 bases between the germline ends. Per germline, CDR1 SGHAT and CDR2 FQNNGV. The CDR3 length is 13 residues. CDR3 sequence reads: CASSLPGLHGYTF. DNA for the CDR3: TGTGCCAGCAGCTTACCTGGGTTGCATGGCTACACCTTC.